Here is one T cell receptor beta chain with its context. Repertoires were generated with immunoSEQ multiplex PCR, while TCRdb's copy carries only in-frame clones and drops some. The data hold about 130,000 clones, with roughly 91% observed a single time. The source of the sample is a study of control samples from healthy donors and cancer patients. The CDR3 is made up of 15 amino acids. CDR1 LNHDA and CDR2 SQIVND come from the germline V gene (reference sequence). V was pared by 5 bases and J by 7 bases, with 8 bases of the junction left unmatched. The receptor comes from a man aged 45-65 years with head and neck cancer. The source material was PBMCs. The V and J genes are TRBV19 and TRBJ1-6; 7 nucleotides agree with TRBD1. The CDR3 loop reads CASSPGDRANSPLHF. CDR3 nucleotides: TGTGCCAGTAGTCCAGGAGACAGGGCAAATTCACCCCTCCACTTT.